The 32 T cell receptor beta chains below all came from one sample that was sequenced in a study of shared clonotypes between healthy human individuals. Sequencing was performed with immunoSEQ multiplex PCR; in TCRdb, only in-frame clones are kept and a portion is missing. The profile shows about 1,900,000 clones, about 95% of them singletons. It was CD45RO-negative cells, positively selected for CCR7, that made up naive CD8 cells, with terminally differentiated effector memory CD45RA+ cells excluded. Sequencing used naive CD8+ T cells sorted from blood. These receptor sequences come from a man between 18 and 29 years old in good health.

The genes are TRBV28 and TRBJ2-1; D is perhaps TRBD2 (6 bases). The germline V gene has CDR1 MDHEN and CDR2 SYDVKM. Between the trimmed V and J ends, which lost 6 bases and 4 bases, there was a span of 13 bases. The CDR3 is 14 residues long. The CDR3 protein is CASSHDGGYNEQFF. For the CDR3, the DNA is TGTGCCAGCAGCCATGACGGGGGATACAATGAGCAGTTCTTC.

The chain has TRBV18 and TRBJ2-5; TRBD1 is a possible D gene (6 bases). The germline gives CDR1 KGHSH, CDR2 LQKENI. Trimming left V 4 bases short and J 2 bases short, with 11 bases between. The CDR3 has 14 amino acids. CDR3 DNA: TGTGCCAGCTCACTTACAGGGATTCAAGAGACCCAGTACTTC. This sequence encodes CASSLTGIQETQYF.

In this sample, this clone turned up once. V is TRBV6-4 and J is TRBJ2-2, with TRBD1 matching over 12 bases. This CDR3 is 16 amino acids long. CDR1 is MRHNA and CDR2 is SNTAGT in the germline V gene. Trimming cost V 6 bases and J 2 bases; bases outside gene matches: 4. The DNA of the CDR3 is TGTGCCAGCAGAGGGACAGGGGGCACAAACACCGGGGAGCTGTTTTTT. Translated, it gives CASRGTGGTNTGELFF.

V usage is TRBV7-2 and J usage is TRBJ1-2; D uncertain. V was trimmed by 5 bases and J by 8 bases, leaving 15 bases between them. The CDR3 runs 13 residues. CDR1 is SGHTA and CDR2 is FQGNSA in the germline V gene. Here the CDR3 DNA reads TGTGCCAGCAGCCCGGTTGAAGGCGGCGGCTACACCTTC. Protein: CASSPVEGGGYTF.

The gene calls are TRBV11-2 and TRBJ2-7; 11 bases line up with TRBD2. Germline V gene lookup returns CDR1 SGHAT and CDR2 FQNNGV. The V gene end was trimmed by 1 base and the J gene end by 5 bases; junction bases not matched to a gene: 7. CDR3 length equals 16 residues. The chain's CDR3 is CASSLVLAGGLDEQYF. The CDR3 nucleotides read TGTGCCAGCAGCTTAGTTTTAGCGGGGGGGCTCGACGAGCAGTACTTC.

This rearrangement joins TRBV19 to TRBJ2-1; D not certain. The CDR3 length is 13 residues. The V gene lost 1 base and the J gene lost 3 bases, with 4 bases spanning the gap. CDR1 is LNHDA, CDR2 SQIVND, per germline (reference sequence). DNA of the CDR3: TGTGCCAGTAGTATAGCGCACTACAATGAGCAGTTCTTC. The encoded protein is CASSIAHYNEQFF.

The V gene is TRBV25-1, the J gene TRBJ2-3; perhaps TRBD2 as D (6 bases). With 7 bases removed from V and 1 base from J, the gap between germline ends came to 12 bases. The CDR3 is 14 amino acids. Germline V gene lookup returns CDR1 MGHDK and CDR2 SYGVNS. The CDR3 region is CASNGGGRTDTQYF. The CDR3 DNA is TGTGCCAGCAACGGGGGAGGACGCACAGATACGCAGTATTTT.

The chain recombines TRBV10-1 with TRBJ2-3, with a possible D match to TRBD2 (5 bases). From germline, CDR1 is WNHNN and CDR2 SYGVQD (reference sequence). CDR3 size: 15 residues. V gave up 2 bases and J gave up 3 bases, with 12 bases separating them. CDR3 nucleotide sequence: TGCGCCAGCAGTGAGGGGGAGTTTGGGACAGATACGCAGTATTTT. It is translated as CASSEGEFGTDTQYF.

This chain connects TRBV27 to TRBJ1-1, with TRBD1 identical over 9 bases. V gave up 5 bases and J gave up 0 bases; unmatched junction bases: 10. Germline CDR1 reads MNHEY; CDR2 reads SMNVEV (reference sequence). CDR3 size: 17 residues. CDR3: CASSHIGTGNLNTEAFF. The CDR3 DNA reads TGTGCCAGCAGTCATATCGGGACAGGGAATTTGAACACTGAAGCTTTCTTT.

The V call is TRBV5-4, the J call TRBJ2-3; D ambiguous. V dropped 3 bases and J dropped 5 bases, with 13 bases sitting between them. In germline, CDR1 is SGHNT, CDR2 YYREEE (reference sequence). The CDR3 runs 14 residues. CDR3 DNA: TGTGCCAGCAGCTCCCCTAGATATGTAGATACGCAGTATTTT. Protein sequence: CASSSPRYVDTQYF. The entire variable domain, with the rest obtained from reference TRBV5-4 and TRBJ2-3, is as follows: ETGVTQSPTHLIKTRGQQVTLRCSSQSGHNTVSWYQQALGQGPQFIFQYYREEENGRGNFPPRFSGLQFPNYSSELNVNALELDDSALYLCASSSPRYVDTQYFGPGTRLTVL.

A word on this clone: A read error may produce the germline difference seen at one junction end. The V call is TRBV9, the J call TRBJ2-1; D uncertain. Germline CDR1 is SGDLS and CDR2 is YYNGEE. This CDR3 region has 10 residues. CDR3 sequence (DNA): TGTGCCAGCACCCCGAGGAAGCATTTCTTC. Residues: CASTPRKHFF.

The chain has TRBV27 and TRBJ2-7; TRBD2 might be the D (5 bases). The CDR3 loop spans 15 amino acids. V lost 6 bases to trimming and J lost 4 bases, with 19 bases between them. Germline lookup yields CDR1 MNHEY and CDR2 SMNVEV (reference sequence). DNA of the CDR3: TGTGCCAGCAGACCCTCCGGGGTGGGTCGGTACGAGCAGTACTTC. Translating gives CASRPSGVGRYEQYF.

CDR3 sequence (DNA): TGTGCCACCAGCAGTTTTTCCGGGGCCCCCCGGAGCACTGAAGCTTTCTTT. Its translation is CATSSFSGAPRSTEAFF. The chain carries TRBV15 and TRBJ1-1; tentatively, D is TRBD1 (5 bases). From germline, CDR1 is LNHNV and CDR2 YYDKDF (reference sequence). V shed 3 bases and J shed 4 bases, with 21 bases lying between them. The CDR3 extends over 17 amino acids.

The rearrangement links TRBV27 to TRBJ2-7; D unresolved. V was pared by 2 bases and J by 2 bases, with 7 bases between. Germline assignment: CDR1 MNHEY and CDR2 SMNVEV (reference sequence). The CDR3 is 13 residues long. The CDR3 DNA sequence: TGTGCCAGCAGTTTAGCTACAACCTACGAGCAGTACTTC. As protein: CASSLATTYEQYF.

The chain uses TRBV7-9 and TRBJ1-4; D is undetermined. This CDR3 is 14 amino acids long. Germline V gene data show CDR1 as SEHNR and CDR2 as FQNEAQ (reference sequence). With 5 bases removed from V and 7 bases from J, the gap between germline ends came to 14 bases. The chain's CDR3 is CASSPWSKAEKLFF. In DNA form, the CDR3 reads TGTGCCAGCAGCCCCTGGAGTAAGGCTGAAAAACTGTTTTTT.

The chain combines TRBV18 with TRBJ2-7; D may be TRBD1 (6 bases). Trimming removed 3 bases at V and 7 bases at J, with 22 bases between. The germline V gene encodes CDR1 KGHSH and CDR2 LQKENI. The CDR3 has 16 amino acids. CDR3: CASSPAIQQGPGEQYF. DNA for the CDR3: TGTGCCAGCTCACCGGCGATACAACAGGGTCCGGGGGAGCAGTACTTC.

CDR3 DNA sequence: TGTGCCAGCAGTGATGCTGGTAGGGGCCTCTACGAGCAGTACTTC. Translated: CASSDAGRGLYEQYF. The chain uses TRBV6-1 and TRBJ2-7; D is perhaps TRBD1 (5 bases). Germline loops: CDR1 MNHNS, CDR2 SASEGT. Trimming cost V 3 bases and J 3 bases, with 15 bases left between them. The CDR3 has 15 residues.

CDR3 nucleotides: TGTGCCAGCAGCGTAGCGGAGGGCCACTACGAGCAGTACTTC. Its protein is CASSVAEGHYEQYF. The rearrangement links TRBV9 to TRBJ2-7; weak D call: TRBD2 (6 bases). The CDR3 consists of 14 residues. Deletions cut 0 bases from V and 3 bases from J, with 10 bases between. Germline CDR1 and CDR2: SGDLS and YYNGEE.

The chain joins TRBV27 to TRBJ2-1, with D possibly TRBD1 on 5 matching bases. CDR3 length equals 14 residues. CDR1 MNHEY and CDR2 SMNVEV come from the germline V gene (reference sequence). V lost 5 bases to trimming and J lost 5 bases, with 13 bases between them. The CDR3 loop is CASSGQGVHNEQFF. CDR3 coding DNA: TGTGCCAGCAGTGGGCAGGGCGTCCACAATGAGCAGTTCTTC.

The chain carries TRBV7-8 and TRBJ2-7; TRBD2 aligns across 11 bases. Trimming took 4 bases from V and 3 from J; bases not matched to a gene: 5. The CDR3 spans 15 residues. In germline, CDR1 is SGHVS, CDR2 FQNEAQ. This CDR3 reads CASSSSSGGYYEQYF. CDR3 in DNA: TGTGCCAGCAGCTCCTCTAGCGGGGGGTACTACGAGCAGTACTTC.

The CDR3 DNA reads as TGTGCCAGCAGTGAAGGGGCACCTGCAACTAATGAAAAACTGTTTTTT. Translated, it gives CASSEGAPATNEKLFF. The chain recombines TRBV2 with TRBJ1-4; D unclear. This CDR3 spans 16 amino acids. Trimming stripped 1 base from V and 0 bases from J, with 9 bases between. CDR1 is SNHLY, CDR2 FYNNEI, per germline.

This chain connects TRBV11-2 to TRBJ1-1; 8 bases align to TRBD1. CDR1 is SGHAT and CDR2 is FQNNGV in the germline V gene. The CDR3 is 15 amino acids. Trimming took 1 base from V and 5 from J; bases not matched to a gene: 6. Written as DNA, the CDR3 is TGTGCCAGCAGCTTAGTTTCAGGGGGCCGGACTGAAGCTTTCTTT. It is translated as CASSLVSGGRTEAFF.

This chain connects TRBV14 to TRBJ2-3; no reliable D call. The CDR3 is made up of 14 amino acids. Per germline, CDR1 SGHDN and CDR2 FVKESK. The V end lost 2 bases, the J end lost 2 bases, and 8 bases lay between the germline ends. The CDR3 loop is CASSQWVDTDTQYF. Here the CDR3 DNA reads TGTGCCAGCAGCCAATGGGTAGACACAGATACGCAGTATTTT.

The chain carries TRBV5-1 and TRBJ1-1; a possible D gene is TRBD1 (6 bases). Deletions cut 3 bases from V and 2 bases from J, with 17 bases between. CDR3 length equals 16 residues. Germline CDR1 is SGHRS and CDR2 is YFSETQ. Written as DNA, the CDR3 is TGCGCCAGCAGCTGGGGGCCCGGGACGATAAACACTGAAGCTTTCTTT. Amino acids: CASSWGPGTINTEAFF.

J is TRBJ2-4 and V is TRBV7-8; 7 positions agree with TRBD1. The trim removed 3 bases at V and 5 bases at J, leaving 10 bases unmatched. Germline V gene data show CDR1 as SGHVS and CDR2 as FQNEAQ. This CDR3 contains 16 residues. CDR3 bases: TGTGCCAGCAGCTTCGATCGACAGGGCATCCAAAACATTCAGTACTTC. Encoded protein: CASSFDRQGIQNIQYF.

Concerning this clone: Other DNA sequences in the sample encode the same CDR3. The J gene is TRBJ2-5, the V gene TRBV7-9, with 9 positions matching TRBD1. From germline, CDR1 is SEHNR and CDR2 FQNEAQ (reference sequence). The CDR3 runs 14 residues. J lost 5 bases, V lost 1 base, and 2 bases had no gene match. The CDR3 DNA reads TGTGCCAGCAGCTTAGGGACAGGGGTCGAGACCCAGTACTTC. Its protein product is CASSLGTGVETQYF. Filled out from reference TRBV7-9 and TRBJ2-5, the complete variable domain reads DTGVSQNPRHKITKRGQNVTFRCDPISEHNRLYWYRQTLGQGPEFLTYFQNEAQLEKSRLLSDRFSAERPKGSFSTLEIQRTEQGDSAMYLCASSLGTGVETQYFGPGTRLLVL.

This chain connects TRBV4-1 to TRBJ1-1, with D unresolved. Germline V gives CDR1 MGHRA, CDR2 YSYEKL. The CDR3 is 13 residues long. V was shortened by 3 bases and J by 6 bases, with 11 bases between the two germline ends. The DNA for the CDR3 is TGCGCCAGCAGCCACCAGGAGGAAGCTGAAGCTTTCTTT. Encoded protein: CASSHQEEAEAFF.

CDR3 sequence (DNA): TGTGCCAGCAGCAGCGGACAGGGGGAGGGGGATACGCAGTATTTT. This encodes CASSSGQGEGDTQYF. V is TRBV7-9 and J is TRBJ2-3; 10 bases align to TRBD1. Germline V CDR1 and CDR2: SEHNR, FQNEAQ (reference sequence). The CDR3 has 15 residues. J gave up 6 bases and V 5 bases, and 8 bases lay outside the gene matches.

On this clone: Other DNA sequences in the same sample also yield this CDR3. The chain recombines TRBV5-6 with TRBJ1-4; a possible D gene is TRBD1 (5 bases). The CDR3 spans 13 residues. Germline CDR1 reads SGHDT; CDR2 reads YYEEEE. Between the trimmed V and J ends, which lost 0 bases and 5 bases, there was a span of 5 bases. CDR3 in DNA: TGTGCCAGCAGCTTGGAGGGGAATGAAAAACTGTTTTTT. Residues: CASSLEGNEKLFF.

This clone was observed once. This sequence joins TRBV6-6 and TRBJ1-2, with TRBD1 matching over 9 bases. V was pared by 6 bases and J by 2 bases, with 10 bases of the junction left unmatched. Germline CDR1 is MNHNY and CDR2 is SVGAGI (reference sequence). The CDR3 extends over 16 amino acids. This CDR3 reads CASSHPGTGTNYGYTF. In DNA form, the CDR3 reads TGTGCCAGCAGCCACCCCGGGACAGGGACGAACTATGGCTACACCTTC.

J is TRBJ2-7 and V is TRBV6-5; D could derive from TRBD1 or TRBD2 (5 bases each). This CDR3 spans 13 amino acids. Deletions cut 7 bases from V and 1 base from J, with 11 bases between. CDR1 and CDR2 (germline): MNHEY, SVGAGI. The CDR3 DNA sequence: TGTGCCAGCACGGGGCATCCTTCCTACGAGCAGTACTTC. This encodes CASTGHPSYEQYF.

CDR3 sequence: CATTTRDGYNEQFF. In DNA, the CDR3 is TGTGCCACTACAACCAGGGACGGCTACAATGAGCAGTTCTTC. J is TRBJ2-1 and V is TRBV28; D tentatively reads TRBD1 or TRBD2 (5 bases each). In germline, CDR1 is MDHEN, CDR2 SYDVKM. The CDR3 extends over 14 amino acids. Trimming pared 10 bases from V and 3 bases from J, leaving 16 bases between.